The clone carrying this T cell receptor beta chain was counted only a few times. TCRbeta library preparation incorporated unique molecular identifiers. TCRdb fed the PCR reads into MiXCR, producing one record per CDR3 protein. The table shows about 460,000 distinct CDR3 sequences, with 9.5% to 15% occurring only once. These data come from a study of T-cell reconstitution after alpha-beta-depleted transplantation in children. The CDR3 is made up of 15 amino acids. Between the trimmed V and J ends, which lost 0 bases and 1 base, there was a span of 9 bases. From germline, CDR1 is MNHEY and CDR2 SVGAGI. V usage is TRBV6-5 and J usage is TRBJ1-1, with D unclear. The clonotype originates from a human donor who donated a stem cell graft to a child with combined immunodeficiency. Sequencing used PBMCs from the stem cell graft donor, obtained from the stem cell graft. CDR3 residues: CASSYSRTANTEAFF. The CDR3 DNA reads TGTGCCAGCAGTTACTCTCGGACTGCGAACACTGAAGCTTTCTTT.